These 21 T cell receptor beta chains came from one sample sequenced in a study of T cells in Graves' hyperthyroidism and ophthalmopathy. From RNA transcripts, TCR beta CDR3 regions were amplified. HTBI primers were the set used in a first-round RT-PCR of the TCR CDR3. MiXCR, run by TCRdb on the multiplex PCR reads, gives a single entry per CDR3 protein. The data contain 300,000 to 450,000 distinct CDR3 sequences, roughly 20% of them singletons. Sequences were obtained from blood. These receptors all stem from a man younger than 30 with Graves' ophthalmopathy.

This clonotype was detected many times. The chain uses TRBV12-3 or TRBV12-4 and TRBJ1-6; TRBD1 matches 9 bases. Trimming at V came to 9 bases and at J to 8 bases, leaving 5 bases not matched to a gene. The CDR3 length is 13 residues. The CDR3 DNA reads TGTGCCAGTAAGGGGACAGGGCATTCACCCCTCCACTTT. It yields the protein CASKGTGHSPLHF.

This clonotype occurred once. This chain uses TRBV7-6 with TRBJ1-1; 9 positions match TRBD1. V trimming: 5 bases; J trimming: 5 bases; junction bases outside the gene matches: 9. Germline-derived CDR1 and CDR2 are SGHVS and FNYEAQ. This CDR3 spans 15 amino acids. CDR3 coding DNA: TGTGCCAGCAGCCAGGCCGGGACAGGGTGGACTGAAGCTTTCTTT. It encodes CASSQAGTGWTEAFF.

This rearrangement joins TRBV6-2 or TRBV6-3 to TRBJ1-2; no clear D gene. Deletions cut 2 bases from V and 3 bases from J, with 7 bases between. Germline V gene data show CDR1 as MNHEY and CDR2 as SVGEGT. The length of the CDR3 is 13 residues. Written as DNA, the CDR3 is TGTGCCAGCAGTTACGACCGACACTATGGCTACACCTTC. Its translation is CASSYDRHYGYTF.

The chain employs TRBV6-2 or TRBV6-3 and TRBJ2-3; 11 bases are shared with TRBD2. The CDR3 has 19 amino acids. In germline, CDR1 is MNHEY, CDR2 SVGEGT. V trimming: 2 bases; J trimming: 3 bases; junction bases outside the gene matches: 13. The CDR3 DNA reads TGTGCCAGCAGTTACATCCGGACTAGCGGGCCCCCTGGGACAGATACGCAGTATTTT. It yields the protein CASSYIRTSGPPGTDTQYF.

CDR3 loop: CASSIQGQPQHF. As DNA, the CDR3 is TGTGCCAGCAGCATACAGGGGCAGCCCCAGCATTTT. This chain connects TRBV6-1 to TRBJ1-5; 7 bases align to TRBD1. J lost 7 bases, V lost 6 bases, and 3 bases had no gene match. Germline CDR1 and CDR2: MNHNS and SASEGT. The length of the CDR3 is 12 residues.

This clonotype was observed many times. The V gene is TRBV28, the J gene TRBJ1-2; D is possibly TRBD1 (5 bases). Germline lookup yields CDR1 MDHEN and CDR2 SYDVKM. V shed 8 bases and J shed 6 bases, with 22 bases lying between them. The length of the CDR3 is 15 residues. DNA for the CDR3: TGTGCCAGCTCCCCGAGGGGAGGGTGGGGCGATGGCTACACCTTC. It specifies CASSPRGGWGDGYTF.

In this sample, this clonotype turned up a few times. The V and J genes are TRBV5-1 and TRBJ2-6; no clear D gene. This CDR3 has 19 residues. Germline V lookup: CDR1 SGHRS, CDR2 YFSETQ. The V and J ends lost 6 bases and 1 base respectively, with 23 bases between them. The CDR3 nucleotides read TGCGCCAGCATAGGTGATCTGTCAGCCGGATCATCTGGGGCCAACGTCCTGACTTTC. Its protein is CASIGDLSAGSSGANVLTF.

This clonotype was seen a few times. The chain combines TRBV9 with TRBJ2-3; 11 bases agree with TRBD2. Germline CDR1 is SGDLS and CDR2 is YYNGEE. Germline trimming cut 3 bases from V and 5 bases from J; bases unmatched to any gene: 5. This CDR3 contains 15 residues. Here the CDR3 reads CASSDSGTSGDTQYF. The CDR3 region has the DNA TGTGCCAGCAGCGATTCCGGGACTAGCGGAGATACGCAGTATTTT.

This clonotype was seen ten or more times. The chain links TRBV3-1 to TRBJ2-3; D uncertain. Germline values: CDR1 LGHDT, CDR2 YNNKEL (reference sequence). V was shortened by 6 bases and J by 3 bases, with 7 bases between the two germline ends. This CDR3 has 12 residues. CDR3 amino acids: CASSYETDTQYF. The DNA for the CDR3 is TGTGCCAGCAGTTACGAAACAGATACGCAGTATTTT.

This clonotype has just a few counts. V is TRBV5-5 and J is TRBJ2-1, with D maybe TRBD2 (6 bases). The V and J ends lost 1 base and 13 bases respectively, with 12 bases between them. Germline assignment: CDR1 SGHKS and CDR2 YYEKEE (reference sequence). This CDR3 comprises 12 residues. CDR3 in amino acids: CASSLLDGTQFF. DNA of the CDR3: TGTGCCAGCAGCTTGCTAGACGGGACTCAGTTCTTC.

This clonotype came up many times. This CDR3 reads CSARTGVNSPLHF. CDR3 sequence (DNA): TGCAGTGCACGCACAGGGGTCAATTCACCCCTCCACTTT. V gene TRBV20-1 combines with J gene TRBJ1-6; TRBD1 matches at 7 bases. CDR3 length: 13 residues. The V segment lost 6 bases and the J segment 7 bases; nucleotides outside the gene matches: 6. Germline V gene sequence: CDR1 DFQATT, CDR2 SNEGSKA (reference sequence).

The V gene is TRBV3-1, the J gene TRBJ2-3, with 9 positions matching TRBD2. The germline V gene encodes CDR1 LGHDT and CDR2 YNNKEL (reference sequence). J lost 9 bases, V lost 4 bases, and 8 bases had no gene match. This CDR3 has 14 amino acids. The CDR3 DNA reads as TGTGCCAGCAGCCGGGCGGGGGGGCCTACGACGCAGTATTTT. Its protein product is CASSRAGGPTTQYF.

This clonotype has a count of ten or more. This sequence joins TRBV7-2 and TRBJ1-6, with no clear D. The V gene lost 3 bases and the J gene lost 8 bases, with 14 bases spanning the gap. Germline values: CDR1 SGHTA, CDR2 FQGNSA. The CDR3 has 15 amino acids. The CDR3 DNA follows: TGTGCCAGCAGCTTGACCTACTCGGGCGATTCACCCCTCCACTTT. It yields the protein CASSLTYSGDSPLHF. The full variable domain, rest sourced from reference TRBV7-2 and TRBJ1-6, is GAGVSQSPSNKVTEKGKDVELRCDPISGHTALYWYRQSLGQGLEFLIYFQGNSAPDKSGLPSDRFSAERTGGSVSTLTIQRTQQEDSAVYLCASSLTYSGDSPLHFGNGTRLTVT.

CDR3 region: CASSAGTAYNEQFF. Here the CDR3 DNA reads TGTGCCAGCAGTGCCGGGACAGCCTACAATGAGCAGTTCTTC. The genes are TRBV6-2 or TRBV6-3 and TRBJ2-1; 7 nucleotides line up with TRBD1. The CDR3 totals 14 residues. CDR1 is MNHEY, CDR2 SVGEGT, per germline. Trimming at V came to 5 bases and at J to 2 bases, leaving 3 bases not matched to a gene.

This clonotype was counted a few times. The chain combines TRBV10-2 with TRBJ2-6, with unresolved D. Trimming shortened V by 0 bases and J by 0 bases, and 6 bases separated the two germline ends. The length of the CDR3 is 16 residues. Germline V gene sequence: CDR1 WSHSY, CDR2 SAAADI. Here the CDR3 reads CASSESRSSGANVLTF. The CDR3 DNA follows: TGCGCCAGCAGTGAGTCTCGGTCCTCTGGGGCCAACGTCCTGACTTTC.

This clonotype was observed a few times. The chain has TRBV14 and TRBJ2-5, with 10 bases matching TRBD1. Germline V gene lookup returns CDR1 SGHDN and CDR2 FVKESK. Trimming at V came to 3 bases and at J to 7 bases, leaving 5 bases not matched to a gene. This CDR3 comprises 14 residues. In DNA, the CDR3 is TGTGCCAGCAGCCATTGGGACAGGGGAAGGACCCAGTACTTC. Translated, it gives CASSHWDRGRTQYF.

V and J are TRBV3-1 and TRBJ1-2; D call uncertain. The germline V gene encodes CDR1 LGHDT and CDR2 YNNKEL (reference sequence). With 0 bases removed from V and 2 bases from J, the gap between germline ends came to 7 bases. The CDR3 contains 14 residues. The CDR3 is CASSQDLRNYGYTF. The CDR3 DNA follows: TGTGCCAGCAGCCAAGACCTGCGGAACTATGGCTACACCTTC.

In this sample, this clonotype turned up many times. The J gene is TRBJ2-4, the V gene TRBV7-9, with D perhaps matching TRBD2 (5 bases). CDR3 length: 12 residues. Germline V CDR1 and CDR2: SEHNR, FQNEAQ (reference sequence). V shed 4 bases and J shed 8 bases, with 9 bases lying between them. The CDR3 spells CASSSTSDIQYF. CDR3 DNA sequence: TGTGCCAGCAGCTCAACTAGTGACATTCAGTACTTC.

This chain links TRBV4-1 with TRBJ1-3; 7 bases agree with TRBD1. Germline-derived CDR1 and CDR2 are MGHRA and YSYEKL. This CDR3 has 16 amino acids. V dropped 4 bases and J dropped 1; count of bases not matched to a gene: 7. The CDR3 DNA reads as TGCGCCAGCAGCCCAGGAGGGGGCAGATCTGGAAACACCATATATTTT. Its translation is CASSPGGGRSGNTIYF.

The chain links TRBV10-3 to TRBJ2-7, with a weak D call TRBD2 (5 bases). Germline V lookup: CDR1 ENHRY, CDR2 SYGVKD. CDR3 length: 15 amino acids. Trimming pared 2 bases from V and 4 bases from J, leaving 15 bases between. Here the CDR3 DNA reads TGTGCCATCAGTGAGCAGTGGGAGCCCTATTACGAGCAGTACTTC. It translates to CAISEQWEPYYEQYF.

This clonotype occurred many times. The chain uses TRBV7-9 and TRBJ1-2, with D hard to call. Germline-derived CDR1 and CDR2 are SEHNR and FQNEAQ (reference sequence). The V end was cut by 3 bases, the J end by 4 bases, with 18 bases between. This CDR3 has 16 amino acids. The CDR3 DNA reads TGTGCCAGCAGCTTTAGCGCCGGTGGCAGAATCTATGGCTACACCTTC. This translates into CASSFSAGGRIYGYTF.